A single sample is the source of the 13 T cell receptor beta chains below, sequenced in a study of vaccination and CD4 T cells after COVID-19 (dated 2022 in TCRdb). According to the study, the label for this sample's treatment or condition signals: roughly 10-day PBMC culture with coronavirus spike peptide pools or control peptides (ViraFEST assay). No cognate antigen is known for these TCRs. The library was made by PCR. Sequencing was performed on an Illumina iSeq 100. TCR sequencing of DNA from cultured CD4+ T cells used the Oncomine TCR Beta short-read assay at the Johns Hopkins FTIC core. Starting from the raw public reads, TCRdb applied fastp trimming at Q25, assembled clones with MiXCR and retained in-frame beta chains. Rows merge per CDR3 protein into single entries with the most common DNA and genes. For this sample the table gives roughly 18,000 distinct CDR3 sequences, of which about 77% were detected only once. The ten largest clones capture around 15% of the sample.

The sample here was CD4+ T cells from blood, cultured in vitro, taken after SARS-CoV-2 vaccination. The receptors stem from a human donor who received a COVID-19 vaccine.

The chain recombines TRBV20-1 with TRBJ2-1; 10 nucleotides match TRBD2. V trimming: 6 bases; J trimming: 4 bases; junction bases outside the gene matches: 9. From germline, CDR1 is DFQATT and CDR2 SNEGSKA (reference sequence). This CDR3 comprises 15 residues. In DNA form, the CDR3 reads TGCAGTGCCAGTCCCCGGACTAGCGGATACAATGAGCAGTTCTTC. This encodes CSASPRTSGYNEQFF.

The chain joins TRBV24-1 to TRBJ2-3, with D possibly being TRBD2 (7 bases). The V gene's germline CDR1 is KGHDR and CDR2 SFDVKD. With 5 bases removed from V and 2 bases from J, the gap between germline ends came to 13 bases. The CDR3 loop spans 15 amino acids. The CDR3 here is CATSGIGGLTDTQYF. The CDR3 DNA is TGTGCCACCAGTGGGATCGGGGGGCTCACAGATACGCAGTATTTT.

The V call is TRBV12-3 or TRBV12-4, the J call TRBJ2-7; maybe TRBD1 (6 bases). V lost 5 bases to trimming and J lost 1 base, with 12 bases between them. There are 14 residues in the CDR3. The CDR3 DNA reads as TGTGCCAGCAGTCATCGGACAGAATCCTACGAGCAGTACTTC. The encoded protein is CASSHRTESYEQYF.

There are a few counts of this clonotype. The genes are TRBV30 and TRBJ1-6; the D is unclear. Germline V gives CDR1 GTSNPN, CDR2 SVGIG (reference sequence). This CDR3 region has 13 residues. V was clipped by 5 bases and J by 4 bases, with 9 bases between them. CDR3 sequence reads: CAWVAGYNSPLHF. DNA for the CDR3: TGTGCCTGGGTCGCGGGTTATAATTCACCCCTCCACTTT.

CDR3 protein: CASSLAPLAGGQETQYF. The DNA for the CDR3 is TGTGCCAGCAGCTTAGCCCCACTAGCGGGGGGGCAAGAGACCCAGTACTTC. The rearrangement joins TRBV7-8 to TRBJ2-5, with 13 positions matching TRBD2. Germline lookup yields CDR1 SGHVS and CDR2 FQNEAQ. V lost 0 bases and J lost 2; bases outside the gene matches: 3. There are 17 residues in the CDR3.

The chain carries TRBV18 and TRBJ2-3; 9 bases agree with TRBD2. Trimming cost V 3 bases and J 5 bases; bases outside gene matches: 6. Germline values: CDR1 KGHSH, CDR2 LQKENI. The CDR3 has 15 residues. The CDR3 loop is CASSPTGLAVDTQYF. CDR3 bases: TGTGCCAGCTCACCTACGGGACTAGCAGTAGATACGCAGTATTTT.

The rearrangement uses TRBV24-1 and TRBJ1-1; 8 bases fit TRBD1. Per the germline V gene, CDR1 is KGHDR and CDR2 is SFDVKD. Trimming at V came to 9 bases and at J to 1 base, leaving 3 bases not matched to a gene. CDR3 length: 13 amino acids. CDR3 sequence (DNA): TGTGCCACCCAGGGGGCCGGGAACACTGAAGCTTTCTTT. Amino acid sequence: CATQGAGNTEAFF.

The chain uses TRBV12-3 or TRBV12-4 and TRBJ1-2; weak D call: TRBD1 (5 bases). Trimming cost V 5 bases and J 3 bases, with 13 bases left between them. The CDR3 is 14 amino acids. The CDR3 DNA sequence: TGTGCCAGCAGTCGACATGGGACCGACTATGGCTACACCTTC. The encoded protein is CASSRHGTDYGYTF.

The count of this clonotype is one. The gene calls are TRBV28 and TRBJ1-2, with 11 positions matching TRBD1. V lost 6 bases and J lost 5; bases outside the gene matches: 5. From germline, CDR1 is MDHEN and CDR2 SYDVKM. This CDR3 contains 14 residues. The CDR3 region is CASSPDRGRYGYTF. For the CDR3, the DNA is TGTGCCAGCAGCCCGGACAGGGGGCGATATGGCTACACCTTC.

The CDR3 here is CASSVQDREAFF. In DNA, the CDR3 is TGTGCCAGCAGTGTACAAGACAGGGAAGCTTTCTTT. V is TRBV2 and J is TRBJ1-1; a weak D match, TRBD1 (6 bases). V lost 4 bases and J 8 bases, leaving 11 bases between the germline ends. The CDR3 consists of 12 residues. Looked up from germline, CDR1 is SNHLY and CDR2 is FYNNEI.

The chain uses TRBV5-5 and TRBJ1-3; D call uncertain. From germline, CDR1 is SGHKS and CDR2 YYEKEE (reference sequence). V lost 4 bases to trimming and J lost 0 bases, with 14 bases between them. This CDR3 region has 16 residues. CDR3 in amino acids: CASSLTLGNSGNTIYF. For the CDR3, the DNA is TGTGCCAGCAGCCTGACCCTGGGGAACTCTGGAAACACCATATATTTT.

V and J are TRBV6-1 and TRBJ1-2; possibly TRBD1 for D (5 bases). The CDR3 spans 15 residues. Germline V gene lookup returns CDR1 MNHNS and CDR2 SASEGT. Trimming left V 6 bases short and J 0 bases short, with 14 bases between. In DNA, the CDR3 is TGTGCCAGCAGATTCCGTCGGGACTCTAACTATGGCTACACCTTC. This encodes CASRFRRDSNYGYTF.

The chain has TRBV2 and TRBJ1-2; TRBD1 is a possible D gene (6 bases). CDR1 and CDR2 from the germline V gene are SNHLY and FYNNEI. CDR3 length: 13 residues. Trimming shortened V by 5 bases and J by 7 bases, and 14 bases separated the two germline ends. This CDR3 is CASSSLGGLGYTF. The DNA for the CDR3 is TGTGCCAGCAGTTCTTTAGGGGGGCTTGGCTACACCTTC.